The T cell receptor beta chain under discussion was sequenced for a study of OX40 agonist ivuxolimab in advanced cancers. Regarding the study in general: Ivuxolimab, which targeted the costimulatory receptor OX40 (CD134), was an agonistic, fully human IgG2 monoclonal antibody. Partial responses occurred in three dose-escalation patients, of whom one had hepatocellular carcinoma and two had cutaneous melanoma. The paper reports the monotherapy dose-escalation portion (N of about 50 patients) of the phase I ivuxolimab trial. Intravenous ivuxolimab was administered to patients every 2 weeks at six dose levels: 0.01, 0.1, 0.3, 1.5, 3 and 10 mg/kg. Patients were allowed to have had prior anti-PD-1, anti-PD-L1 or anti-CTLA-4 therapy, and around two fifths of the dose-escalation patients had been treated with checkpoint inhibitors. The dose-escalation cohort was roughly 87% male with a mean age of about 65 years, ranging from about 23 to 85. Of the roughly 50 dose-escalation patients, hepatocellular carcinoma was present in 19, melanoma in around 15, renal cell carcinoma in 9 and head and neck cancer in 9. Peripheral TCRbeta sequencing aimed to test whether ivuxolimab altered TCR sequence diversity and caused clonal T-cell expansion.

The full study reports these points: The antigen specificity of the clonally expanded peripheral T cells was not determined. After ivuxolimab, more expanded clones were found on average in CD8+ T cells than in CD4+ T cells. In the 0.1-3.0 mg/kg groups, partial responders were among the patients with the lowest normalized peripheral clonal expansion, particularly in CD8+ T cells. Low levels of normalized T-cell clonal expansion were also shown by some nonresponding patients. At doses from 0.1 to 3.0 mg/kg, clonal expansion was seen in both CD4+ and CD8+ blood T cells between baseline and week 6.

About this clone itself: No antigen is known for it. No much larger clonotype is one base removed from it; base qualities were not supplied.

Genomic DNA was isolated from the sorted cells so that the TCRbeta CDR3 region could be sequenced. TCRbeta CDR3 regions were sequenced using the immunoSEQ Assay. The source is immuneACCESS, and TCRdb retained only in-frame sequences with V and J called. Part of the clones is not carried over; for the studies checked, unresolved V genes explain less than half of this, and the remainder is unexplained. Within this sample are under 45,000 clones, with roughly 69% of them counted one time only. About a fifth of the sample is taken by the ten largest. The CDR3 measures 15 amino acids from cysteine to phenylalanine. Only the CDR3 DNA is retained, 45 bases long and in frame from the first base. CDR1 and CDR2 (SGDLS, YYNGEE) derive from the germline V gene. The junction carries 14 bases between V and J, which are trimmed by 4 bases and 1 base respectively. The trial excluded patients who had a history of autoimmune disease or were on systemic immunosuppression. Peripheral blood for TCR sequencing was collected from all dose cohorts at baseline, on cycle 4 day 1, and on cycle 7 day 1. The samples were taken from a phase I, first-in-human, multicenter, open-label dose-escalation trial of ivuxolimab. Adults with locally advanced or metastatic melanoma, renal cell carcinoma, hepatocellular carcinoma or head and neck squamous cell carcinoma were enrolled in the trial. Before TCR sequencing, CD4+ T cells and CD8+ T cells were sorted from peripheral blood as separate populations.

This TCR derives from an adult with an advanced solid tumor such as melanoma, head and neck, liver or kidney cancer. The input for sequencing was CD4+ or CD8+ T cells sorted from blood, taken in a trial of the OX40 agonist ivuxolimab. Recombination linked TRBV9 to TRBJ1-1; the D gene is perhaps TRBD1, on 6 matching bases. The CDR3 reads CASSPRGAANTEAFF. The DNA sequence is as follows: TGTGCCAGCAGCCCCCGGGGGGCGGCGAACACTGAAGCTTTCTTT. Reference TRBV9 and TRBJ1-1 proteins supply the regions before and after the CDR3; the full variable domain is: DSGVTQTPKHLITATGQRVTLRCSPRSGDLSVYWYQQSLDQGLQFLIQYYNGEERAKGNILERFSAQQFPDLHSELNLSSLELGDSALYFCASSPRGAANTEAFFGQGTRLTVV.